This T cell receptor beta chain was sequenced during a study of CD8 T cells in ankylosing spondylitis. In its sample, this clonotype was seen a few times. The antigen remains unidentified. Study-level findings and limits: The clones that were linked to disease were reported to be significantly enriched in matched synovial fluid samples from ankylosing spondylitis patients.

TCRdb reprocessed the 5' RACE reads via MiXCR and lists one record per CDR3 protein. Of about 310,000 distinct CDR3 sequences in the sample, more than 20% were seen once. This CDR3 spans 13 amino acids. V lost 5 bases, J lost 1 base, and 9 bases lay in between. The germline V gene has CDR1 DFQATT and CDR2 SNEGSKA (reference sequence). The V gene is TRBV20-1, the J gene TRBJ1-5; D gene ambiguous. The sequence derives from a female donor with ankylosing spondylitis or in good health (not recorded which). The sequenced material came from blood, either unsorted or a sorted T cell fraction (not recorded which). CDR3 protein: CSAARLSNQPQHF. DNA of the CDR3: TGCAGTGCTGCCCGACTGAGCAATCAGCCCCAGCATTTT.